The entry that follows covers one T cell receptor beta chain sequence. These data are taken from a study of blood T cells in healthy people across ages. CDR1 and CDR2 (germline): SEHNR, FQNEAQ (reference sequence). The CDR3 spans 14 residues. Trimming took 5 bases from V and 3 from J, leaving 13 bases between them. Combining a sample-barcoded 5' primer with a J-beta primer mix, a second PCR ran for about 7 to 11 cycles. TCRdb fed the 5' RACE reads into MiXCR, producing one record per CDR3 protein. This table has 500,000 to 650,000 distinct CDR3 sequences, about 27% appearing once. The sample was also linked to a second study, of T cells of mothers and their children. That paper states: The sample comes from nine or ten healthy Caucasian donors: mothers and children. Random nucleotides (2-4) and sample barcodes were added by the M1S primer used in the second PCR.

The chain carries TRBV7-9 and TRBJ1-1; possibly TRBD1 for D (5 bases). The sample comprised blood. The sequence was obtained from a boy aged 2-9 years in good health. The CDR3 here is CASSRTPEDTEAFF. The CDR3 nucleotides read TGTGCCAGCAGCAGGACACCCGAAGACACTGAAGCTTTCTTT.